Below are 30 T cell receptor beta chains sequenced from a single sample in a study of blood T cell repertoires in COVID-19. Sequenced by immunoSEQ multiplex PCR; TCRdb stores in-frame clones only, minus some. The data contain hundreds of thousands of clones, about 89% of them seen just once; the ten biggest clones take up approximately 1.9%. The sequenced sample consisted of PBMCs or T cells enriched from blood (not recorded which). The source is a woman aged 18-29 years who had recovered from COVID-19.

The chain combines TRBV6-5 with TRBJ2-7, with D possibly TRBD1 on 5 matching bases. Germline values: CDR1 MNHEY, CDR2 SVGAGI. The CDR3 spans 13 residues. The V and J ends lost 2 bases and 2 bases respectively, with 7 bases between them. Here the CDR3 reads CASSYAGPYEQYF. In DNA form, the CDR3 reads TGTGCCAGCAGTTACGCAGGGCCCTACGAGCAGTACTTC.

The chain has TRBV28 and TRBJ1-5; D remains unclear. CDR3 length: 12 amino acids. The germline V gene encodes CDR1 MDHEN and CDR2 SYDVKM. Trimming removed 7 bases at V and 6 bases at J, with 10 bases between. CDR3 residues: CASKIPGQPQHF. Written as DNA, the CDR3 is TGTGCCAGCAAAATCCCGGGTCAGCCCCAGCATTTT.

J is TRBJ1-2 and V is TRBV6-5; 9 positions match TRBD1. J lost 2 bases, V lost 6 bases, and 4 bases had no gene match. The CDR3 length is 14 residues. CDR1 MNHEY and CDR2 SVGAGI come from the germline V gene. CDR3 loop: CASRATGGNYGYTF. CDR3 nucleotide sequence: TGTGCCAGCAGGGCGACAGGGGGGAACTATGGCTACACCTTC.

The V gene is TRBV6-5, the J gene TRBJ2-1; D may be TRBD2 (5 bases). Looked up from germline, CDR1 is MNHEY and CDR2 is SVGAGI. The CDR3 totals 14 residues. V was clipped by 7 bases and J by 9 bases, with 19 bases between them. The CDR3 DNA reads as TGTGCCAGCAATCGAGGGCTTAGCTTCAGTGAGCAGTTCTTC. Residues: CASNRGLSFSEQFF.

The chain has TRBV7-3 and TRBJ2-1, with TRBD2 identical over 12 bases. This CDR3 has 15 residues. The germline V gene has CDR1 SGHTA and CDR2 FQGTGA. V dropped 4 bases and J dropped 8; count of bases not matched to a gene: 6. The CDR3 here is CASSSSGGAADEQFF. The CDR3 coding sequence is TGTGCCAGCAGCTCTAGCGGGGGGGCCGCGGATGAGCAGTTCTTC. Using reference TRBV7-3 and TRBJ2-1 for the parts outside the CDR3, the full variable domain is GAGVSQTPSNKVTEKGKYVELRCDPISGHTALYWYRQSLGQGPEFLIYFQGTGAADDSGLPNDRFFAVRPEGSVSTLKIQRTERGDSAVYLCASSSSGGAADEQFFGPGTRLTVL.

CDR3: CASSLGQGYEQYF. The CDR3 DNA follows: TGTGCCAGCTCATTGGGACAGGGGTACGAGCAGTACTTC. The gene calls are TRBV18 and TRBJ2-7; 10 bases fit TRBD1. V was pared by 5 bases and J by 4 bases, with 2 bases of the junction left unmatched. In germline, CDR1 is KGHSH, CDR2 LQKENI. CDR3 size: 13 residues. The full variable domain, rest sourced from reference TRBV18 and TRBJ2-7, is NAGVMQNPRHLVRRRGQEARLRCSPMKGHSHVYWYRQLPEEGLKFMVYLQKENIIDESGMPKERFSAEFPKEGPSILRIQQVVRGDSAAYFCASSLGQGYEQYFGPGTRLTVT.

V and J are TRBV4-1 and TRBJ1-2; D remains ambiguous. CDR3 length: 20 residues. Germline loops: CDR1 MGHRA, CDR2 YSYEKL. V was shortened by 2 bases and J by 2 bases, with 27 bases between the two germline ends. The CDR3, as DNA: TGCGCCAGCAGCCAATCGCCCGGGAGGGCAGAAACTGCGAGGAACTATGGCTACACCTTC. Protein sequence: CASSQSPGRAETARNYGYTF.

This chain connects TRBV7-9 to TRBJ1-2; possibly TRBD1 for D (6 bases). Trimming pared 5 bases from V and 7 bases from J, leaving 11 bases between. Germline CDR1 SEHNR, CDR2 FQNEAQ (reference sequence). The CDR3 has 12 residues. CDR3 amino acids: CASSPGQLGYTF. Written as DNA, the CDR3 is TGTGCCAGCAGCCCGGGACAACTTGGCTACACCTTC.

This chain links TRBV19 with TRBJ2-1, with 12 bases aligning to TRBD2. Germline trimming cut 4 bases from V and 3 bases from J; bases unmatched to any gene: 7. Germline CDR1 is LNHDA and CDR2 is SQIVND (reference sequence). The CDR3 runs 17 residues. The CDR3 region is CASSTSGRGWNYNEQFF. The CDR3 coding sequence is TGTGCCAGTAGTACTAGCGGGAGGGGCTGGAACTACAATGAGCAGTTCTTC.

This chain joins TRBV9 and TRBJ1-1, with 11 bases fitting TRBD1. Germline-derived CDR1 and CDR2 are SGDLS and YYNGEE. This CDR3 has 14 amino acids. V lost 2 bases and J lost 4; bases outside the gene matches: 1. The CDR3 coding sequence is TGTGCCAGCAGCGTCGGGACAGGGGGCACTGAAGCTTTCTTT. Residues: CASSVGTGGTEAFF.

The gene calls are TRBV2 and TRBJ1-6; D remains ambiguous. The germline V gene encodes CDR1 SNHLY and CDR2 FYNNEI. This CDR3 region has 13 residues. V was cut by 8 bases and J by 13 bases, with 18 bases left in between. The CDR3 sequence: CASRSSRSSPLHF. The CDR3 DNA sequence: TGTGCCAGCCGTTCATCCCGATCTAGTCCCCTCCACTTT. Combining the CDR3 with reference TRBV2 and TRBJ1-6 gives the whole variable domain EPEVTQTPSHQVTQMGQEVILRCVPISNHLYFYWYRQILGQKVEFLVSFYNNEISEKSEIFDDQFSVERPDGSNFTLKIRSTKLEDSAMYFCASRSSRSSPLHFGNGTRLTVT.

This CDR3 reads CASSPSRTSGGRATQYF. The CDR3 region has the DNA TGTGCCAGCTCACCTTCACGGACTAGCGGGGGTCGGGCGACCCAGTACTTC. The chain recombines TRBV18 with TRBJ2-5; 13 bases match TRBD2. Germline trimming cut 3 bases from V and 7 bases from J; bases unmatched to any gene: 11. The CDR3 has 17 amino acids. Germline CDR1 KGHSH, CDR2 LQKENI.

This sequence joins TRBV10-3 and TRBJ2-4; 9 positions agree with TRBD1. The CDR3 loop spans 12 amino acids. The germline gives CDR1 ENHRY, CDR2 SYGVKD. J was trimmed by 8 bases and V by 8 bases; bases with no gene match: 4. CDR3 nucleotide sequence: TGTGCCATCCGGGACAGGGAGGACATTCAGTACTTC. Encoded protein: CAIRDREDIQYF.

This clone was seen more than once but under ten times. The chain couples TRBV10-1 to TRBJ1-1; maybe TRBD1 (6 bases). The CDR3 covers 14 residues. Trimming removed 0 bases at V and 1 base at J, with 6 bases between. Germline CDR1 is WNHNN and CDR2 is SYGVQD (reference sequence). CDR3 protein: CASSESGQNTEAFF. The CDR3 DNA is TGCGCCAGCAGTGAGTCGGGACAGAACACTGAAGCTTTCTTT.

This chain connects TRBV7-2 to TRBJ2-1; 8 bases are a match to TRBD2. The CDR3 runs 17 residues. Looked up from germline, CDR1 is SGHTA and CDR2 is FQGNSA. J gave up 8 bases and V 0 bases, and 12 bases lay outside the gene matches. This chain's CDR3 is CASSLAPQRGLGDEQFF. The CDR3 DNA is TGTGCCAGCAGCTTAGCACCTCAGCGGGGGTTAGGCGATGAGCAGTTCTTC.

This clone was seen just once. This chain joins TRBV19 and TRBJ2-2; no reliable D call. Germline CDR1 and CDR2: LNHDA and SQIVND (reference sequence). With 3 bases removed from V and 2 bases from J, the gap between germline ends came to 10 bases. This CDR3 comprises 15 residues. CDR3 in DNA: TGTGCCAGTAGTATTCTCCCCTTCAACACCGGGGAGCTGTTTTTT. This gives the protein CASSILPFNTGELFF.

This clone has only one observation. Here the CDR3 reads CASSRDANTEAFF. The CDR3 DNA follows: TGTGCCAGCAGCAGGGATGCGAACACTGAAGCTTTCTTT. The rearrangement links TRBV12-3 or TRBV12-4 to TRBJ1-1; possibly TRBD1 for D (5 bases). The length of the CDR3 is 13 residues. The ends were cut back, 6 bases at V and 1 base at J, with 9 bases in the middle.

This chain joins TRBV27 and TRBJ1-1, with D possibly TRBD1 on 6 matching bases. The germline V and J ends were trimmed by 2 bases and 5 bases, with 9 bases remaining between them. The germline CDR1 and CDR2 sequences are MNHEY and SMNVEV (reference sequence). The CDR3 is 13 amino acids. The CDR3 coding sequence is TGTGCCAGCAGTTTAGGGGGCGAGACTGAAGCTTTCTTT. As protein: CASSLGGETEAFF.

CDR3 nucleotide sequence: TGTGCCATCAGCGGGACAGGGAACAATCAGCCCCAGCATTTT. It yields the protein CAISGTGNNQPQHF. The chain carries TRBV10-3 and TRBJ1-5, with TRBD1 matching 9 bases. The germline V gene encodes CDR1 ENHRY and CDR2 SYGVKD. This CDR3 comprises 14 residues. V gave up 6 bases and J gave up 3 bases; unmatched junction bases: 3.

A single count supports this clone. This chain joins TRBV19 and TRBJ2-2, with 9 bases that match TRBD1. From germline, CDR1 is LNHDA and CDR2 SQIVND (reference sequence). The V and J ends lost 4 bases and 3 bases, in that order; junction bases with no gene match: 9. This CDR3 has 17 residues. The CDR3 nucleotides are TGTGCCAGTAGTAAACCCACAGGGGGCTCCTACACCGGGGAGCTGTTTTTT. Translation gives CASSKPTGGSYTGELFF. The full variable domain, with the rest looked up from reference TRBV19 and TRBJ2-2, is DGGITQSPKYLFRKEGQNVTLSCEQNLNHDAMYWYRQDPGQGLRLIYYSQIVNDFQKGDIAEGYSVSREKKESFPLTVTSAQKNPTAFYLCASSKPTGGSYTGELFFGEGSRLTVL.

The V call is TRBV11-1, the J call TRBJ1-1; TRBD1 aligns across 9 bases. Looked up from germline, CDR1 is SGHAT and CDR2 is FQDESV (reference sequence). This CDR3 comprises 15 residues. V shed 7 bases, J shed 5 bases, and the junction held 11 bases outside the gene matches. CDR3 sequence (DNA): TGTGCCAGCACGGTAATACAGGGGGCACGGACTGAAGCTTTCTTT. It yields the protein CASTVIQGARTEAFF.

This chain joins TRBV4-2 and TRBJ2-1; 9 bases agree with TRBD2. CDR1 and CDR2 (germline): LGHNA, YNFKEQ. CDR3 length: 15 amino acids. J was trimmed by 5 bases and V by 6 bases; bases with no gene match: 8. The CDR3 is CASRHAGTSNNEQFF. The CDR3 region has the DNA TGTGCCAGCAGACATGCGGGGACTAGCAACAATGAGCAGTTCTTC.

V usage is TRBV7-2 and J usage is TRBJ2-5; 12 nucleotides agree with TRBD2. CDR1 is SGHTA and CDR2 is FQGNSA in the germline V gene. The CDR3 totals 18 residues. J lost 5 bases, V lost 5 bases, and 15 bases had no gene match. The CDR3 sequence is CASSRPSGTSGLDETQYF. The CDR3 DNA reads as TGTGCCAGCAGCCGCCCCTCTGGGACTAGCGGGTTGGACGAGACCCAGTACTTC. Supplemented by reference TRBV7-2 and TRBJ2-5, the full variable domain reads GAGVSQSPSNKVTEKGKDVELRCDPISGHTALYWYRQSLGQGLEFLIYFQGNSAPDKSGLPSDRFSAERTGGSVSTLTIQRTQQEDSAVYLCASSRPSGTSGLDETQYFGPGTRLLVL.

J is TRBJ1-1 and V is TRBV5-1; D gene unclear. The V gene's germline CDR1 is SGHRS and CDR2 YFSETQ. The V and J ends lost 4 bases and 1 base respectively, with 11 bases between them. The CDR3 loop spans 14 amino acids. The CDR3 DNA sequence: TGCGCCAGCAGCAGGGCTGAGGGGAACACTGAAGCTTTCTTT. This codes for CASSRAEGNTEAFF.

This chain connects TRBV24-1 to TRBJ1-6; 9 bases align to TRBD1. The CDR3 is 16 residues long. Germline lookup yields CDR1 KGHDR and CDR2 SFDVKD. The V gene end was trimmed by 2 bases and the J gene end by 7 bases; junction bases not matched to a gene: 5. As DNA, the CDR3 is TGTGCCACCAGTGATTCCCGGACAGGGGACAATTCACCCCTCCACTTT. Amino acid sequence: CATSDSRTGDNSPLHF.

V and J are TRBV4-1 and TRBJ2-2; perhaps TRBD1 as D (5 bases). The CDR3 totals 15 residues. V gave up 4 bases and J gave up 1 base, with 10 bases separating them. Germline assignment: CDR1 MGHRA and CDR2 YSYEKL. The CDR3 sequence: CASSLGLGNTGELFF. The CDR3 DNA follows: TGCGCCAGCAGCCTGGGGCTAGGGAACACCGGGGAGCTGTTTTTT.

Here the CDR3 reads CASSRFLGGRILNTIYF. CDR3 nucleotide sequence: TGCGCCAGCAGCCGATTCTTGGGGGGGCGCATCTTAAACACCATATATTTT. The chain uses TRBV4-1 and TRBJ1-3; tentative D call: TRBD1 (6 bases). Trimming cost V 4 bases and J 6 bases, with 22 bases left between them. Germline CDR1 and CDR2: MGHRA and YSYEKL. The CDR3 runs 17 residues.

This chain uses TRBV6-5 with TRBJ2-1; TRBD2 agrees at 12 bases. This CDR3 spans 15 amino acids. The germline V gene encodes CDR1 MNHEY and CDR2 SVGAGI. Trimming took 0 bases from V and 8 from J; bases not matched to a gene: 2. The CDR3 spells CASSYSRLAGDEQFF. CDR3 nucleotides: TGTGCCAGCAGTTACTCGCGACTAGCGGGGGATGAGCAGTTCTTC.

The chain combines TRBV29-1 with TRBJ1-4, with no clear D. The CDR3 runs 12 residues. Looked up from germline, CDR1 is SQVTM and CDR2 is ANQGSEA. Trimming cost V 3 bases and J 4 bases, with 6 bases left between them. The chain's CDR3 is CSVEVGNEKLFF. CDR3 DNA sequence: TGCAGCGTTGAGGTCGGTAATGAAAAACTGTTTTTT.

This clone occurred once. The rearrangement uses TRBV4-2 and TRBJ2-7, with unresolved D. Deletions cut 0 bases from V and 0 bases from J, with 6 bases between. The CDR3 consists of 14 residues. Germline loops: CDR1 LGHNA, CDR2 YNFKEQ. The CDR3 DNA sequence: TGTGCCAGCAGCCAAGAAGGAGACTCCTACGAGCAGTACTTC. Its protein product is CASSQEGDSYEQYF.